This T cell receptor (beta chain) was identified in a study of neurological immune-mediated disorders. This clonotype was found many times. Its target is not known. As for the cDNA, it was generated by 5'RACE with 10-nucleotide random UMIs. Over 160 million TCR-beta sequences from 15-18 subjects came out of each sequencing run. TCRdb analysed the 5' RACE reads with MiXCR anew, one entry per CDR3 protein. Of about 71,000 distinct CDR3 sequences in the sample, 12% to 15% were seen once. Regarding the study as a whole: Private repertoires in all groups were suggested, as expanded clones shared no CDR3 amino acid sequences across subjects.

Time point: longitudinal time-point 1 (baseline). The sequencing input was PBMCs. The receptor was isolated from a female donor with HTLV-1-associated myelopathy (HAM/TSP).

CDR3 loop: CASSLEAVTSGNTIYF. CDR3 nucleotides: TGCGCCAGCAGCTTGGAGGCAGTCACCTCTGGAAACACCATATATTTT. This sequence joins TRBV5-1 and TRBJ1-3; no reliable D call. V lost 0 bases and J 0 bases, leaving 10 bases between the germline ends. Germline lookup yields CDR1 SGHRS and CDR2 YFSETQ. CDR3 size: 16 residues. Complete variable domain (other parts from reference TRBV5-1 and TRBJ1-3): KAGVTQTPRYLIKTRGQQVTLSCSPISGHRSVSWYQQTPGQGLQFLFEYFSETQRNKGNFPGRFSGRQFSNSRSEMNVSTLELGDSALYLCASSLEAVTSGNTIYFGEGSWLTVV.